This T cell receptor (beta chain) was sequenced during a study of T-cell reconstitution after alpha-beta-depleted transplantation in children. The germline gives CDR1 SGHRS, CDR2 YFSETQ. Trimming at V came to 5 bases and at J to 4 bases, leaving 4 bases not matched to a gene. CDR3 length: 13 residues. This sample's TCRbeta library carried unique molecular identifier barcodes. TCRdb used MiXCR to reprocess the PCR reads, holding one entry per CDR3 protein. The sample includes 800,000 to 1,000,000 distinct CDR3 sequences, 25% to 30% of them seen just once. The V and J genes are TRBV5-1 and TRBJ2-3; 7 positions match TRBD1. The material was PBMCs, mostly from graft donor cells, obtained 360 days after TCRalphabeta/CD19-depleted stem cell transplant. The clonotype comes from a boy in the first two years of life who had a stem cell transplant for SCID, so the T cells may come from the graft donor. The CDR3 is CASRLQGADTQYF. The CDR3 nucleotides read TGCGCCAGCAGGCTTCAGGGGGCAGATACGCAGTATTTT.